These 3 T cell receptor beta chains came from one sample sequenced in a study of T cell responses to AZD1222 COVID-19 vaccine. Here immunoSEQ multiplex PCR was the method, and the copy in TCRdb shows in-frame clones only, minus some. Of about 46,000 clones in the sample, 85% to 90% are singletons; the top ten hold around 1.1%. Sequencing was performed on peripheral blood, taken 28 days after the second AZD1222 dose. Receptors were obtained from an adult who received the AZD1222 COVID-19 vaccine.

This clone showed up just once. The chain uses TRBV2 and TRBJ2-7; D unclear. The V gene's germline CDR1 is SNHLY and CDR2 FYNNEI. The V gene lost 10 bases and the J gene lost 2 bases, with 18 bases spanning the gap. The CDR3 length is 14 residues. The CDR3 loop reads CATRGKSSTYEQYF. The CDR3 bases are TGTGCCACCCGAGGTAAAAGCTCCACCTACGAGCAGTACTTC. Full variable domain (outside the CDR3, taken from reference TRBV2 and TRBJ2-7): EPEVTQTPSHQVTQMGQEVILRCVPISNHLYFYWYRQILGQKVEFLVSFYNNEISEKSEIFDDQFSVERPDGSNFTLKIRSTKLEDSAMYFCATRGKSSTYEQYFGPGTRLTVT.

This clone appeared a few times. This sequence joins TRBV2 and TRBJ1-2; D gene unclear. The germline gives CDR1 SNHLY, CDR2 FYNNEI. Trimming took off 4 bases at V and 5 bases at J, with 14 bases between the two ends. The CDR3 spans 14 residues. The CDR3 region is CASSGSAASYGYTF. The CDR3 coding sequence is TGTGCCAGCAGTGGCTCCGCGGCCTCGTATGGCTACACCTTC.

The chain employs TRBV7-2 and TRBJ2-2, with D perhaps TRBD2 (6 bases). The CDR3 extends over 16 amino acids. V was trimmed by 3 bases and J by 6 bases, leaving 17 bases between them. Germline-derived CDR1 and CDR2 are SGHTA and FQGNSA. CDR3: CASSFGSGFGSGELFF. The DNA of the CDR3 is TGTGCCAGCAGCTTTGGGAGCGGGTTTGGTTCCGGGGAGCTGTTTTTT.